The entry that follows covers one T cell receptor (beta chain) sequence. What it binds is not known. This entry is derived from a study of T cell responses to AZD1222 COVID-19 vaccine. Study as a whole: Second doses that came at about 4 or about 12 weeks were put together.

The CDR3 totals 12 residues. V trimming: 7 bases; J trimming: 9 bases; junction bases outside the gene matches: 2. In germline, CDR1 is LGHDT, CDR2 YNNKEL (reference sequence). Study results and caveats: Mapped onto spike, vaccine-associated CD4 TCRs spanned it and were dominant at 160-218 and 743-854. There were repertoire samples only from the period after the peak T cell response. Just 5 to 7 AZD1222 recipients were seropositive at baseline.

The assay was immunoSEQ multiplex PCR, and TCRdb's table has in-frame clones only and misses some. The repertoire holds about 92,000 clones, roughly 90% seen once, with approximately 22% in the top ten. The chain joins TRBV3-1 (or the pseudogene TRBV3-2) to TRBJ2-1, with 11 positions matching TRBD1. This specimen consisted of peripheral blood, obtained on day 0 of AZD1222 vaccination. This TCR derives from an adult in good health. CDR3 nucleotide sequence: TGTGCCAGCACCGGGACAGGGGGTGAGCAGTTCTTC. Its translation: CASTGTGGEQFF.